The sequence of this T cell receptor (beta chain) was determined in a study of Ad26.COV2.S vaccination and SARS-CoV-2 variants. Germline CDR1 reads SGHRS; CDR2 reads YFSETQ. V gave up 0 bases and J gave up 0 bases, with 9 bases separating them. This CDR3 spans 15 amino acids. Assay: immunoSEQ multiplex PCR; the TCRdb copy retains only in-frame clones and omits some. Seen here are some 350,000 clones, about 92% observed once, and the top ten hold under 5%. The chain uses TRBV5-1 and TRBJ1-2, with D hard to call. The source material was peripheral blood, sampled after recovery from COVID-19. The TCR comes from a human donor who had recovered from COVID-19. In nucleotides, the CDR3 is TGCGCCAGCAGCTTGGCCCTGGTTCCTAACTATGGCTACACCTTC. It specifies CASSLALVPNYGYTF.